One and the same sample provided the 11 T cell receptor beta chains below, sequenced in a study of T cells in Graves' hyperthyroidism and ophthalmopathy. Using RNA transcripts as the source, TCR beta CDR3 regions were amplified. A set of HTBI primers served as the primers for a first-round RT-PCR of the TCR CDR3. TCRdb redid the calling of the multiplex PCR reads with MiXCR, one entry per CDR3 protein. Here the sample spans some 740,000 distinct CDR3 sequences, around 15% being singletons. Material: blood. The receptors were gathered from a woman between 18 and 29 years old with Graves' hyperthyroidism.

This clonotype was detected a few times. This chain uses TRBV19 with TRBJ1-5, with 11 positions matching TRBD1. The CDR3 has 18 residues. The germline CDR1 and CDR2 sequences are LNHDA and SQIVND (reference sequence). The junction had 14 bases not matched to a gene; V was cut back by 10 bases and J by 0 bases. The CDR3 reads CATHPYGQGASSNQPQHF. The CDR3, as DNA: TGTGCCACCCATCCCTACGGACAGGGGGCGAGTAGCAATCAGCCCCAGCATTTT.

This clonotype was picked up many times. V gene TRBV30 combines with J gene TRBJ1-1; D is unclear. V gave up 1 base and J gave up 6 bases, with 6 bases separating them. CDR3 size: 11 residues. Germline-derived CDR1 and CDR2 are GTSNPN and SVGIG (reference sequence). The CDR3 DNA is TGTGCCTGGAGTGGCAGGTCTGAAGCTTTCTTT. Its protein product is CAWSGRSEAFF.

In this sample, this clonotype turned up many times. V and J are TRBV30 and TRBJ2-3, with TRBD2 matching over 9 bases. The germline CDR1 and CDR2 sequences are GTSNPN and SVGIG (reference sequence). This CDR3 region has 14 residues. J was trimmed by 7 bases and V by 8 bases; bases with no gene match: 13. CDR3 in amino acids: CAIQRSGRPHTQYF. In DNA, the CDR3 is TGTGCCATTCAAAGGAGCGGGAGGCCCCATACGCAGTATTTT.

The chain links TRBV19 to TRBJ1-4; no reliable D call. Trimming removed 4 bases from V and 6 bases from J, with 12 bases in between. Per the germline V gene, CDR1 is LNHDA and CDR2 is SQIVND (reference sequence). The CDR3 covers 14 residues. CDR3 amino acids: CASSTLALDEKLFF. The CDR3 nucleotides read TGTGCCAGTAGTACGCTCGCCTTGGATGAAAAACTGTTTTTT.

CDR3 in amino acids: CASRIEGPPYEQYF. CDR3 nucleotides: TGTGCCAGCAGAATTGAGGGGCCCCCCTACGAGCAGTACTTC. This chain uses TRBV6-2 or TRBV6-3 with TRBJ2-7; D is perhaps TRBD1 or TRBD2 (5 bases each). CDR1 and CDR2 from the germline V gene are MNHEY and SVGEGT. The CDR3 is made up of 14 amino acids. The germline V and J ends were trimmed by 6 bases and 2 bases, with 14 bases remaining between them.

This clonotype was recorded at least ten times. This chain uses TRBV7-2 with TRBJ2-3; D ambiguous. V dropped 4 bases and J dropped 0 bases, with 8 bases sitting between them. The CDR3 consists of 14 residues. Per germline, CDR1 SGHTA and CDR2 FQGNSA. The CDR3 spells CASSSRASTDTQYF. The CDR3 DNA reads as TGTGCCAGCAGCTCAAGGGCTAGCACAGATACGCAGTATTTT.

This clonotype was seen more than once but under ten times. CDR3: CSASSGSWGGTDTQYF. CDR3 DNA: TGCAGTGCTAGTTCGGGGTCCTGGGGAGGGACAGATACGCAGTATTTT. The gene calls are TRBV20-1 and TRBJ2-3; the match to TRBD2 covers 7 bases. The CDR3 has 16 amino acids. V trimming: 3 bases; J trimming: 3 bases; junction bases outside the gene matches: 12. In germline, CDR1 is DFQATT, CDR2 SNEGSKA (reference sequence).

This clonotype was counted at least ten times. This chain joins TRBV5-1 and TRBJ1-2; 9 nucleotides agree with TRBD1. Germline loops: CDR1 SGHRS, CDR2 YFSETQ. The CDR3 extends over 14 amino acids. V lost 4 bases to trimming and J lost 3 bases; unmatched junction nucleotides: 4. The DNA for the CDR3 is TGCGCCAGCAGCACGGGACAGGGCGACTATGGCTACACCTTC. Encoded protein: CASSTGQGDYGYTF.

There are many counts of this clonotype. The chain joins TRBV2 to TRBJ1-2; 11 bases are a match to TRBD1. CDR1 SNHLY and CDR2 FYNNEI come from the germline V gene. After removal of 6 bases from V and 8 bases from J, the junction contained 20 bases not matched to a gene. This CDR3 spans 18 amino acids. The CDR3 sequence: CASSLAVGQGAIFQGYTF. The DNA of the CDR3 is TGTGCCAGCAGCCTAGCAGTTGGACAGGGGGCTATCTTCCAAGGCTACACCTTC.

In nucleotides, the CDR3 is TGCAGTGGGGCTAGCGGGAGTACTGCCACAGATACGCAGTATTTT. Translation: CSGASGSTATDTQYF. The chain has TRBV20-1 and TRBJ2-3; 10 nucleotides line up with TRBD2. V shed 7 bases and J 2 bases; nucleotides not matched to a gene: 9. This CDR3 comprises 15 residues. Per germline, CDR1 DFQATT and CDR2 SNEGSKA (reference sequence).

V is TRBV6-2 or TRBV6-3 and J is TRBJ2-1, with D possibly TRBD1 on 5 matching bases. V was trimmed by 0 bases and J by 10 bases, leaving 19 bases between them. Per germline, CDR1 MNHEY and CDR2 SVGEGT. The CDR3 is 16 residues long. The CDR3 region is CASSYSIIRVSYEQFF. CDR3 DNA sequence: TGTGCCAGCAGTTACTCGATTATCAGGGTCTCCTACGAGCAGTTCTTC.